This T cell receptor (beta chain) is drawn from a study of blood T cell repertoires in COVID-19. Study overall: Spain, Italy and the United States supplied samples that represented acute and convalescent COVID-19.

The authors' processing: Estimation of nucleated cell counts relied on the amplification of reference gene primers. Repertoires were generated with immunoSEQ multiplex PCR, while TCRdb's copy carries only in-frame clones and drops some. D and trimming come from the DNA, and the V and J calls and clone size come from that table. The sample shows some 250,000 clones, roughly nine tenths of them seen only once. The V and J ends lost 0 bases and 7 bases respectively, with 12 bases between them. Germline values: CDR1 LGHNA, CDR2 YSLEER. The CDR3 has 14 residues. This clone occurred a few times. The receptor was derived from a man aged 55 to 70 with acute or convalescent COVID-19. Source material: peripheral blood. This rearrangement joins TRBV4-3 to TRBJ1-2, with a tentative D call TRBD1 (6 bases). The CDR3 here is CASSQDTQGSGYTF. The CDR3, as DNA: TGCGCCAGCAGCCAAGATACCCAGGGGTCTGGCTACACCTTC.